This is a list of T cell receptor beta chains from one sample in a study of T cells after posttransplantation cyclophosphamide. Method: immunoSEQ multiplex PCR; TCRdb's copy keeps in-frame clones and lacks some. In total, the table holds about 41 clones. Sample: gut tissue, taken after allogeneic stem cell transplant with posttransplant cyclophosphamide. These receptor sequences come from a female patient aged 40-50 years who received an allogeneic stem cell transplant from an unrelated donor, was CMV-positive, and had acute GVHD only. These T cells may partly come from the graft donor. CDR3s include the opening cysteine and the closing phenylalanine or tryptophan. Fields, in order: V gene, CDR3 protein.

v_gene: TRBV9
CDR3aa: CASSVAGGGGKLFF

v_gene: TRBV29-1
CDR3aa: CSVEAGVYEQYF

v_gene: TRBV30
CDR3aa: CAWSRGTGEGYTF

v_gene: TRBV12-2
CDR3aa: CASRLRRLHQSRANVLTF

v_gene: TRBV4-2
CDR3aa: CASSQDISVSTEAFF

v_gene: TRBV11-3
CDR3aa: CASSLDRAEDPRGNEQFF

v_gene: TRBV9
CDR3aa: CASSVAPDRSSDEAFF

v_gene: TRBV15
CDR3aa: CATSRPTQGSGETQYF

v_gene: TRBV30
CDR3aa: CAWSGLPPTDEAFF

v_gene: TRBV7-9
CDR3aa: CASSLGNIEAFF

v_gene: TRBV14
CDR3aa: CASSQARYNEQFF

v_gene: TRBV4-1
CDR3aa: CASTGTSDTGELFF

v_gene: TRBV19
CDR3aa: CASSIGLAGASYEQYF

v_gene: TRBV15
CDR3aa: CATSRGPVARSGYTF

v_gene: TRBV19
CDR3aa: CASSPIQGYYEQYF

v_gene: TRBV19
CDR3aa: CASSTTSHSPLHF

v_gene: TRBV5-1
CDR3aa: CASSLLTGKLFF

v_gene: TRBV4-2
CDR3aa: CASSLTATQTTSPLHF

v_gene: TRBV4-3
CDR3aa: CASSQEGGDRGDTQYF

v_gene: TRBV2
CDR3aa: CASSDTPYEQYF

v_gene: TRBV5-1
CDR3aa: CASSLRPAGDTYNEQFF